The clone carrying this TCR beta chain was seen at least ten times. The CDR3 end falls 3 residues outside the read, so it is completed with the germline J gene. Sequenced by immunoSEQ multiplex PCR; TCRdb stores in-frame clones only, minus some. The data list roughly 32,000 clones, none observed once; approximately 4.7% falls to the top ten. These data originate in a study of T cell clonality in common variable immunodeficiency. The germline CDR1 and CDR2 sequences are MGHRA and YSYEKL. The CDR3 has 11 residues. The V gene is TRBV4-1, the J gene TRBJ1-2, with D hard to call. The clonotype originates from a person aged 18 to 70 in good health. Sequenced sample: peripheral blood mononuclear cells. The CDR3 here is CASSQGEGYTF. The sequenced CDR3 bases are TGCGCCAGCAGCCAAGGCGAGGGC.